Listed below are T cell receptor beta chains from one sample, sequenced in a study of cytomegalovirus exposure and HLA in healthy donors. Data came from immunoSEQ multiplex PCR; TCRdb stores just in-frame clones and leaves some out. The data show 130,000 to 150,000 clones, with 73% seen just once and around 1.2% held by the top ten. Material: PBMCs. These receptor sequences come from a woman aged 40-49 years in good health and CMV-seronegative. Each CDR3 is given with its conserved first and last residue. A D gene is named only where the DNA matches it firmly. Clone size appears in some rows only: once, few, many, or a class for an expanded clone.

TGTGCCAGCAGTCTAGCGGGGATCAAAGATACGCAGTATTTT,CASSLAGIKDTQYF,TRBV6-1,few,TRBD2,14,TRBJ2-3
TGTGCCAGCAGCGTAGCTTACTCCACTCCCGGGGGACTCTACCCCCCTGGGGCCAACGTCCTGACTTTC,CASSVAYSTPGGLYPPGANVLTF,TRBV9,.,.,23,TRBJ2-6
TGTGCCAGCAGCTTTAGACAGGAGAGAAACTATGGCTACACCTTC,CASSFRQERNYGYTF,TRBV7-9,.,.,15,TRBJ1-2
TGTGCCAGCAGCTTAGGGGGACTAGCGGGTTCGGATACGCAGTATTTT,CASSLGGLAGSDTQYF,TRBV7-3,.,TRBD2,16,TRBJ2-3
TGCAGCGTCTTACAGGGGAACGCTGAAGCTTTCTTT,CSVLQGNAEAFF,TRBV29-1,few,TRBD1,12,TRBJ1-1
TGTGCCAGCGAAGTAGACAGGGGGCTTCCTATGAACACTGAAGCTTTCTTT,CASEVDRGLPMNTEAFF,TRBV7-9,few,TRBD1,17,TRBJ1-1
TGTGCCAGCAGTGAGGCGGGGGCCGGCACCGGGGAGCTGTTTTTT,CASSEAGAGTGELFF,TRBV6-1,.,.,15,TRBJ2-2
TGTGCCAGCAGCTTGGGGGTGGGACAGGGAAACACCGGGGAGCTGTTTTTT,CASSLGVGQGNTGELFF,TRBV5-4,.,TRBD1,17,TRBJ2-2
TGTGCCAGCAGTTTCCCCGACAGGAGGACCGGGGAGCTGTTTTTT,CASSFPDRRTGELFF,TRBV28,.,.,15,TRBJ2-2
TGTGCCAGCAGTTTTAGTACAGGGTTGACTGGGGCCAACGTCCTGACTTTC,CASSFSTGLTGANVLTF,TRBV28,.,.,17,TRBJ2-6
TGTGCCAGCAGGGAAGACAGGGTGAGCTCCTACGAGCAGTACTTC,CASREDRVSSYEQYF,TRBV27,few,TRBD1,15,TRBJ2-7
TGTGCCAGCAGCTTAGACAGGGGGACCCAGTACTTC,CASSLDRGTQYF,TRBV7-9,few,TRBD1,12,TRBJ2-5
TGCGCCAGCAGCCAAGAGATCGACGGGGATAGCACAGATACGCAGTATTTT,CASSQEIDGDSTDTQYF,TRBV4-3,.,.,17,TRBJ2-3
TGTGCCAGCAGCTTGGGACAGGACGGCCTCAATCAGCCCCAGCATTTT,CASSLGQDGLNQPQHF,TRBV5-6,.,.,16,TRBJ1-5
TGTGCCAGCAGCTCCCTGGGAGGACAGGGCAACACCGGGGAGCTGTTTTTT,CASSSLGGQGNTGELFF,TRBV13,.,TRBD1,17,TRBJ2-2
TGTGCCAGCAGCCTATGGGTAGCAGGGGTCAACACTGAAGCTTTCTTT,CASSLWVAGVNTEAFF,TRBV7-9,.,.,16,TRBJ1-1
TGCGCCAGCAGGGATCCGACAGCTAACTATGGCTACACCTTC,CASRDPTANYGYTF,TRBV4-1,.,.,14,TRBJ1-2
TGTGCCAGCAGCTTGGCCGGGGGTGAAAAACTGTTTTTT,CASSLAGGEKLFF,TRBV5-4,.,.,13,TRBJ1-4
TGTGCCAGCAAAACGGGTTCGTCGAACACCGGGGAGCTGTTTTTT,CASKTGSSNTGELFF,TRBV9,.,.,15,TRBJ2-2
TGTGCCAGCAGTCTTGGGCAGACAAGCTCTGGAAACACCATATATTTT,CASSLGQTSSGNTIYF,TRBV2,.,.,16,TRBJ1-3
TGTGCCAGCAGCTTGAGGAGGGTCGCTTTCTTT,CASSLRRVAFF,TRBV5-1,.,.,11,TRBJ1-1
TGTGCCAGCAGCTCCCAGGGAGGGGGGACCTACAATGAGCAGTTCTTC,CASSSQGGGTYNEQFF,TRBV13,.,.,16,TRBJ2-1
TGCGCCAGCAGCAACCCCGGGGGATTTAGCAATCAGCCCCAGCATTTT,CASSNPGGFSNQPQHF,TRBV5-1,.,.,16,TRBJ1-5
TGCGCCAGCCGGTGGGGGGGAGGAACTGAAGCTTTCTTT,CASRWGGGTEAFF,TRBV5-1,few,.,13,TRBJ1-1
TGTGCCAGTTCGCGGGGGGGCGTCTACAATGAGCAGTTCTTC,CASSRGGVYNEQFF,TRBV27,.,TRBD2,14,TRBJ2-1
TGCGCCAGCAGCCAAGAGGCCTCGGCTAGCTTAGGGCAGTACTTC,CASSQEASASLGQYF,TRBV4-1,.,.,15,TRBJ2-7
TGCAGCACCAGGCTTAACACCGGGGAGCTGTTTTTT,CSTRLNTGELFF,TRBV29-1,few,.,12,TRBJ2-2
TGTGCCAGCAGCCCAAGGGATCAGGGTCTAGGTTTTTCGGCTTTCTTT,CASSPRDQGLGFSAFF,TRBV7-6,once,.,16,TRBJ1-1
TGCGCCAGCAGCCAACGGACAGGGTCTCAGGACGAGCAGTACTTC,CASSQRTGSQDEQYF,TRBV4-1,.,TRBD1,15,TRBJ2-7
TGTGCCAGCAGTGTTCAGGGGGATCAGCCCCAGCATTTT,CASSVQGDQPQHF,TRBV2,.,TRBD1,13,TRBJ1-5
TGTGCCAGCAGCTTTACCTCCGGGACAGGATCCTATGGCTACACCTTC,CASSFTSGTGSYGYTF,TRBV7-9,.,TRBD1,16,TRBJ1-2
TGCGCCAGCAGCCAAGGAGTCGCGCGGGGGGTGAGCACAGATACGCAGTATTTT,CASSQGVARGVSTDTQYF,TRBV4-1,once,TRBD2,18,TRBJ2-3
TGTGCCAGCAGCCCAGGGTCGGTCCCCTACAATGAGCAGTTCTTC,CASSPGSVPYNEQFF,TRBV4-2,.,.,15,TRBJ2-1
TGTGCCAGTAGTTCCCCAGGTTTTGATGGCACAGATACGCAGTATTTT,CASSSPGFDGTDTQYF,TRBV19,once,.,16,TRBJ2-3
TGTGCCAGCAGCGAAGGACTAGCGGGGATATACAATGAGCAGTTCTTC,CASSEGLAGIYNEQFF,TRBV9,.,TRBD2,16,TRBJ2-1
TGTGCCAGCAGGGGTACAGGGACAAGCTCCTACAATGAGCAGTTCTTC,CASRGTGTSSYNEQFF,TRBV28,.,.,16,TRBJ2-1
TGCGCCAGCAGCTTGAGGCAGGGCCGTAGTTCCGGGGAGCTGTTTTTT,CASSLRQGRSSGELFF,TRBV5-1,.,.,16,TRBJ2-2
TGTGCCAGCGGTTCAGGGGGCCCTAGCACAGATACGCAGTATTTT,CASGSGGPSTDTQYF,TRBV5-4,.,TRBD1,15,TRBJ2-3
TGTGCCAGCAGTTCGACAGGTGTCAATTCACCCCTCCACTTT,CASSSTGVNSPLHF,TRBV6-5,.,.,14,TRBJ1-6
TGTGCCAGCAGTTTAAACTCCTTCGCCTCCTACAATGAGCAGTTCTTC,CASSLNSFASYNEQFF,TRBV27,few,.,16,TRBJ2-1
TGTGCCAGCAGCTTAGCAAATCGGAGCCCCTACGAGCAGTACTTC,CASSLANRSPYEQYF,TRBV7-6,.,.,15,TRBJ2-7
TGCGCCAGCGCCTACGCGGACAGGGAAATCTATGGCTACACCTTC,CASAYADREIYGYTF,TRBV4-1,.,TRBD1,15,TRBJ1-2
TGTGCCAGCAGTTTCCGGGACAGGGGCCTAACCATATATTTT,CASSFRDRGLTIYF,TRBV28,.,TRBD1,14,TRBJ1-3
TGTGCCAGCAGTTTAGGGGCCACTAATGAAAAACTGTTTTTT,CASSLGATNEKLFF,TRBV28,once,.,14,TRBJ1-4
TGTGCCAGCGCTAGACGGAGCACTGAAGCTTTCTTT,CASARRSTEAFF,TRBV2,few,.,12,TRBJ1-1
TGTGCCAGCAGCTTAGATTGGGCAGGGGATTCCACTGAAGCTTTCTTT,CASSLDWAGDSTEAFF,TRBV11-2,.,.,16,TRBJ1-1
TGCGCCAGCAGCCTCCACAGGGTACGGGAAAAACTGTTTTTT,CASSLHRVREKLFF,TRBV4-1,.,.,14,TRBJ1-4
TGTGCCAGCAGTGAAGAAAGAGGGGGCGGTCAGCCCCAGCATTTT,CASSEERGGGQPQHF,TRBV2,few,TRBD1,15,TRBJ1-5
TGTGCCAGCAACGGGGATGGGGCAGATACGCAGTATTTT,CASNGDGADTQYF,TRBV6-1,.,.,13,TRBJ2-3
TGTGCCAGCAGCCAAGACAGTACTAACTCTGGAAACACCATATATTTT,CASSQDSTNSGNTIYF,TRBV4-2,few,.,16,TRBJ1-3